The present entry profiles one T cell receptor (beta chain) with its context. Residents of about two dozen US areas, aged roughly 18 to 89 years, made up the participants. This sample was taken from a study of blood T cell repertoires in COVID-19. About the research overall: T cells, B-cell-depleted T cells, or PBMCs provided the cDNA or gDNA that served as material.

The CDR3 sequence is 15 residues long. Germline V lookup: CDR1 SGHRS, CDR2 YFSETQ. Trimming took 2 bases from V and 4 from J, leaving 15 bases between them. TCRdb's copy holds only in-frame clones and misses some; the assay was immunoSEQ multiplex PCR. This table holds 250,000 or so clones, 70% to 90% found once. The sample taken for sequencing was PBMCs or T cells enriched from blood (not recorded which). This receptor was taken from a woman between 25 and 40 years old with acute COVID-19. J is TRBJ1-2 and V is TRBV5-1; D gene unclear. CDR3 protein: CASSFGAGSTYGYTF. In nucleotides, the CDR3 is TGCGCCAGCAGCTTTGGAGCGGGGTCTACCTATGGCTACACCTTC.